One and the same sample provided the 27 T cell receptor beta chains below, sequenced in a study of blood T cell repertoires in COVID-19. Libraries were prepared by immunoSEQ multiplex PCR; TCRdb keeps only in-frame clonotypes and omits some of them. Among about 200,000 clones, approximately 87% were seen once, and the ten largest hold roughly 0.78%. Sequenced input: peripheral blood. The receptors stem from a woman in her sixties or seventies with acute or convalescent COVID-19.

This sequence joins TRBV18 and TRBJ2-1; 7 bases agree with TRBD1. From germline, CDR1 is KGHSH and CDR2 LQKENI. The V gene end was trimmed by 4 bases and the J gene end by 5 bases; junction bases not matched to a gene: 5. This CDR3 is built from 14 residues. CDR3 amino acids: CASSRGQPHNEQFF. CDR3 coding DNA: TGTGCCAGCTCACGGGGACAGCCCCACAATGAGCAGTTCTTC.

The chain links TRBV5-1 to TRBJ2-7; D call uncertain. The CDR3 spans 15 residues. Trimming took 0 bases from V and 2 from J, leaving 12 bases between them. Per the germline V gene, CDR1 is SGHRS and CDR2 is YFSETQ. DNA for the CDR3: TGCGCCAGCAGCTTGGCCTCAACGGTTACCTACGAGCAGTACTTC. This encodes CASSLASTVTYEQYF.

The V and J genes are TRBV14 and TRBJ1-1; TRBD1 might be the D (5 bases). Germline V gene lookup returns CDR1 SGHDN and CDR2 FVKESK. Trimming stripped 6 bases from V and 4 bases from J, with 12 bases between. The CDR3 runs 13 residues. CDR3 protein: CASRILGGTEAFF. The CDR3 region has the DNA TGTGCCAGCAGGATCCTGGGGGGCACTGAAGCTTTCTTT. The full variable domain, completed using reference TRBV14 and TRBJ1-1, is EAGVTQFPSHSVIEKGQTVTLRCDPISGHDNLYWYRRVMGKEIKFLLHFVKESKQDESGMPNNRFLAERTGGTYSTLKVQPAELEDSGVYFCASRILGGTEAFFGQGTRLTVV.

This rearrangement joins TRBV9 to TRBJ1-2, with a possible D match to TRBD1 (5 bases). Trimming removed 3 bases from V and 7 bases from J, with 13 bases in between. CDR1 is SGDLS and CDR2 is YYNGEE in the germline V gene. This CDR3 spans 13 amino acids. The CDR3 DNA reads as TGTGCCAGCAGCGGGCAGGGAGGCGGTGGCTACACCTTC. As protein: CASSGQGGGGYTF.

The chain links TRBV21-1 to TRBJ1-5; the listed D gene, TRBD1, was not tested against the DNA. TRBV21-1 is tagged as a pseudogene. The CDR3 sequence is 15 residues long. DNA for the CDR3: TGTGCCAGCGGGGACAGGTGTTTTAGCAATCAGCCCCAGCATTTT. Amino acids: CASGDRCFSNQPQHF.

The chain is built from TRBV7-2 and TRBJ2-3; TRBD1 agrees at 10 bases. The CDR3 is 15 residues long. V shed 5 bases and J 1 base; nucleotides not matched to a gene: 3. From germline, CDR1 is SGHTA and CDR2 FQGNSA. The CDR3 sequence is CASSRDRGGTDTQYF. For the CDR3, the DNA is TGTGCCAGCAGCAGGGACAGGGGTGGCACAGATACGCAGTATTTT.

This clone has more than one count but fewer than ten. The rearrangement joins TRBV19 to TRBJ2-2; TRBD1 matches 9 bases. The CDR3 is 17 residues long. Germline V gene lookup returns CDR1 LNHDA and CDR2 SQIVND (reference sequence). V dropped 4 bases and J dropped 1; count of bases not matched to a gene: 7. The CDR3 spells CASSTRRGQGNTGELFF. The CDR3 nucleotides read TGTGCCAGTAGTACTCGTAGGGGACAGGGGAACACCGGGGAGCTGTTTTTT.

The genes are TRBV7-5 and TRBJ2-7; no DNA check was done on the table's D call, TRBD1. TRBV7-5 is classified as a pseudogene. This CDR3 region has 12 residues. The CDR3 region is CVRSTSPYEQYF. CDR3 sequence (DNA): TGTGTCAGAAGCACCAGTCCGTACGAGCAGTACTTC.

The chain links TRBV9 to TRBJ2-5; possibly TRBD1 for D (6 bases). V lost 4 bases and J 2 bases, leaving 9 bases between the germline ends. The CDR3 covers 13 residues. Germline lookup yields CDR1 SGDLS and CDR2 YYNGEE. The CDR3 sequence: CASSQGQQETQYF. The CDR3 DNA reads TGTGCCAGCAGCCAAGGACAGCAAGAGACCCAGTACTTC. Using reference TRBV9 and TRBJ2-5 for the parts outside the CDR3, the full variable domain is DSGVTQTPKHLITATGQRVTLRCSPRSGDLSVYWYQQSLDQGLQFLIQYYNGEERAKGNILERFSAQQFPDLHSELNLSSLELGDSALYFCASSQGQQETQYFGPGTRLLVL.

CDR3 region: CASSRGTGWDYNEQFF. The CDR3 nucleotides are TGTGCCAGCAGCCGAGGAACAGGGTGGGACTACAATGAGCAGTTCTTC. This rearrangement joins TRBV5-8 to TRBJ2-1; a possible D gene is TRBD1 (6 bases). The germline V gene has CDR1 SGHTS and CDR2 YDEGEE. Trimming cost V 4 bases and J 3 bases, with 17 bases left between them. The CDR3 spans 16 residues.

The gene calls are TRBV28 and TRBJ2-4; perhaps TRBD1 as D (6 bases). V gave up 4 bases and J gave up 0 bases, with 10 bases separating them. Germline-derived CDR1 and CDR2 are MDHEN and SYDVKM. This CDR3 has 15 amino acids. In DNA, the CDR3 is TGTGCCAGCAGTTCTGGGGGCGCAGCCAAAAACATTCAGTACTTC. Translating it yields CASSSGGAAKNIQYF.

The genes are TRBV3-1 (or the pseudogene TRBV3-2) and TRBJ2-1, with 11 bases that match TRBD2. The CDR3 sequence is 16 residues long. The trim removed 4 bases at V and 8 bases at J, leaving 10 bases unmatched. Germline CDR1 LGHDT, CDR2 YNNKEL (reference sequence). In DNA, the CDR3 is TGTGCCAGCAGCCGTGGGGTAGCGGGGGGGCACTATGAGCAGTTCTTC. Amino acid sequence: CASSRGVAGGHYEQFF.

This clone was detected only a few times. The V gene is TRBV27, the J gene TRBJ2-7, with D uncertain. Germline V gives CDR1 MNHEY, CDR2 SMNVEV (reference sequence). This CDR3 comprises 13 residues. V was shortened by 8 bases and J by 3 bases, with 14 bases between the two germline ends. The CDR3: CASRGANNYEQYF. The CDR3 DNA follows: TGTGCCAGCCGAGGAGCCAATAACTACGAGCAGTACTTC.

The rearrangement uses TRBV6-2 or TRBV6-3 and TRBJ2-7; D is perhaps TRBD1 (6 bases). V was clipped by 2 bases and J by 2 bases, with 13 bases between them. The V gene's germline CDR1 is MNHEY and CDR2 SVGEGT. The CDR3 has 15 residues. CDR3 in amino acids: CASSYGAGAAYEQYF. CDR3 nucleotides: TGTGCCAGCAGTTACGGTGCAGGGGCGGCCTACGAGCAGTACTTC.

This clone was observed many times. The chain has TRBV6-2 or TRBV6-3 and TRBJ1-2; weak D call: TRBD1 (6 bases). Trimming removed 0 bases at V and 4 bases at J, with 12 bases between. CDR1 and CDR2 from the germline V gene are MNHEY and SVGEGT. CDR3 size: 15 residues. The CDR3 spells CASSYSSGEGYGYTF. The CDR3 region has the DNA TGTGCCAGCAGTTACTCTTCAGGGGAAGGCTATGGCTACACCTTC.

This chain joins TRBV7-2 and TRBJ2-6, with D possibly TRBD1 on 6 matching bases. The V end lost 3 bases, the J end lost 4 bases, and 13 bases lay between the germline ends. Germline-derived CDR1 and CDR2 are SGHTA and FQGNSA. The CDR3 contains 16 residues. The CDR3 nucleotides are TGTGCCAGCAGCTTTAGACAGGTTGTGGGGGCCAACGTCCTGACTTTC. This encodes CASSFRQVVGANVLTF. Variable domain in full (rest from reference TRBV7-2 and TRBJ2-6): GAGVSQSPSNKVTEKGKDVELRCDPISGHTALYWYRQSLGQGLEFLIYFQGNSAPDKSGLPSDRFSAERTGGSVSTLTIQRTQQEDSAVYLCASSFRQVVGANVLTFGAGSRLTVL.

The rearrangement links TRBV2 to TRBJ1-3, with TRBD1 matching over 7 bases. The CDR3 consists of 16 residues. V gave up 6 bases and J gave up 1 base; unmatched junction bases: 9. CDR1 is SNHLY and CDR2 is FYNNEI in the germline V gene. CDR3 protein: CASSFRTGQSGNTIYF. CDR3 in DNA: TGTGCCAGCAGCTTCAGGACAGGACAATCTGGAAACACCATATATTTT.

The V call is TRBV25-1, the J call TRBJ1-1, with a possible D match to TRBD1 (6 bases). There are 14 residues in the CDR3. V lost 7 bases and J lost 4, with 16 bases in between. CDR1 MGHDK and CDR2 SYGVNS come from the germline V gene. The chain's CDR3 is CASTVRGSTTEAFF. The CDR3 region has the DNA TGTGCCAGCACCGTCAGGGGCAGTACCACTGAAGCTTTCTTT.

V and J are TRBV13 and TRBJ2-5; D gene ambiguous. Germline loops: CDR1 PRHDT, CDR2 FYEKMQ (reference sequence). Trimming took 6 bases from V and 6 from J, leaving 17 bases between them. This CDR3 spans 14 amino acids. In DNA, the CDR3 is TGTGCCAGCAGTGGCAGGAACGACCGGAAGACCCAGTACTTC. This sequence encodes CASSGRNDRKTQYF. The variable domain in full, with the rest retrieved from reference TRBV13 and TRBJ2-5, is AAGVIQSPRHLIKEKRETATLKCYPIPRHDTVYWYQQGPGQDPQFLISFYEKMQSDKGSIPDRFSAQQFSDYHSELNMSSLELGDSALYFCASSGRNDRKTQYFGPGTRLLVL.

This clone was observed a single time. The rearrangement links TRBV29-1 to TRBJ1-2; 8 nucleotides match TRBD1. V lost 7 bases and J lost 8; bases outside the gene matches: 9. Germline CDR1 and CDR2: SQVTM and ANQGSEA. CDR3 size: 12 residues. CDR3 DNA: TGCAGCGCACAGGGGGGAAGAGAAGGCTACACCTTC. Its translation: CSAQGGREGYTF.

The chain combines TRBV5-1 with TRBJ1-2, with 7 bases lining up with TRBD1. V was pared by 0 bases and J by 8 bases, with 7 bases of the junction left unmatched. The CDR3 loop spans 14 amino acids. The germline CDR1 and CDR2 sequences are SGHRS and YFSETQ. CDR3 DNA sequence: TGCGCCAGCAGCTTGGCCGACAGGGATCAAGGCTACACCTTC. This codes for CASSLADRDQGYTF.

The chain recombines TRBV2 with TRBJ2-7; 7 nucleotides agree with TRBD1. From germline, CDR1 is SNHLY and CDR2 FYNNEI. Losses at the gene ends were 6 bases for V and 7 bases for J; bases not matched to a gene: 6. The CDR3 consists of 12 residues. This CDR3 is CASRRDSREQYF. As DNA, the CDR3 is TGTGCCAGCAGAAGGGACAGCCGGGAGCAGTACTTC.

The V call is TRBV5-6, the J call TRBJ1-4; D ambiguous. Germline CDR1 reads SGHDT; CDR2 reads YYEEEE. This CDR3 is built from 15 residues. Trimming cost V 4 bases and J 8 bases, with 18 bases left between them. CDR3 sequence (DNA): TGTGCCAGCAGCCCCGTCGGGCAGGCGGGGGAAAAACTGTTTTTT. This sequence encodes CASSPVGQAGEKLFF. Filled out from reference TRBV5-6 and TRBJ1-4, the complete variable domain reads DAGVTQSPTHLIKTRGQQVTLRCSPKSGHDTVSWYQQALGQGPQFIFQYYEEEERQRGNFPDRFSGHQFPNYSSELNVNALLLGDSALYLCASSPVGQAGEKLFFGSGTQLSVL.

The V and J genes are TRBV14 and TRBJ1-3, with D hard to call. CDR1 and CDR2 (germline): SGHDN, FVKESK. The CDR3 consists of 16 residues. The V gene lost 0 bases and the J gene lost 0 bases, with 9 bases spanning the gap. CDR3 in amino acids: CASSQDRSISGNTIYF. In DNA form, the CDR3 reads TGTGCCAGCAGCCAAGACAGATCAATCTCTGGAAACACCATATATTTT.

The CDR3 sequence is CASSLSLAAEAFF. The DNA for the CDR3 is TGTGCCAGCAGTTTATCTCTGGCGGCTGAAGCTTTCTTT. This chain connects TRBV12-3 or TRBV12-4 to TRBJ1-1; D is ambiguous. With 2 bases removed from V and 6 bases from J, the gap between germline ends came to 10 bases. The CDR3 spans 13 residues.

The rearrangement links TRBV7-6 to TRBJ2-5, with 9 bases matching TRBD1. Germline CDR1 is SGHVS and CDR2 is FNYEAQ. The CDR3 is made up of 15 amino acids. V was clipped by 5 bases and J by 2 bases; unmatched bases: 6. The CDR3 region has the DNA TGTGCCAGCAGCCCCGGGACAGGGAGGCAAGAGACCCAGTACTTC. It specifies CASSPGTGRQETQYF. Variable domain in full (rest from reference TRBV7-6 and TRBJ2-5): GAGVSQSPRYKVTKRGQDVALRCDPISGHVSLYWYRQALGQGPEFLTYFNYEAQQDKSGLPNDRFSAERPEGSISTLTIQRTEQRDSAMYRCASSPGTGRQETQYFGPGTRLLVL.

The gene calls are TRBV6-5 and TRBJ2-7; TRBD1 matches at 9 bases. There are 14 residues in the CDR3. Germline CDR1 is MNHEY and CDR2 is SVGAGI. The ends lost 4 bases at V and 3 bases at J; junction bases unmatched: 4. CDR3 coding DNA: TGTGCCAGCAGTTTTGCGGACAGGGGCTACGAGCAGTACTTC. It translates to CASSFADRGYEQYF.